The 25 T cell receptor beta chains reported below all come from one sample, sequenced in a study of cytomegalovirus exposure and HLA in healthy donors. 60 Vbeta and 13 Jbeta primers were used in PCR. TCRdb's copy holds only in-frame clones and misses some; the assay was immunoSEQ multiplex PCR. Of approximately 87,000 clones in the sample, 81% were seen once. Specimen: PBMCs. All receptors derive from a woman in her 70s in good health and CMV-seropositive.

The CDR3 DNA reads TGTGCCAGCAGTTACAGAGCTGACGGGGATACGCAGTATTTT. Translation: CASSYRADGDTQYF. The rearrangement joins TRBV6-6 to TRBJ2-3, with D hard to call. Trimming stripped 2 bases from V and 6 bases from J, with 12 bases between. The CDR3 consists of 14 residues. Germline CDR1 is MNHNY and CDR2 is SVGAGI (reference sequence).

This chain's CDR3 is CASRLLGQRNEAFF. As DNA, the CDR3 is TGTGCCAGCAGGCTCCTGGGACAGAGGAATGAAGCTTTCTTT. This chain connects TRBV6-1 to TRBJ1-1; 7 nucleotides match TRBD1. The germline gives CDR1 MNHNS, CDR2 SASEGT. CDR3 length: 14 amino acids. V trimming: 6 bases; J trimming: 7 bases; junction bases outside the gene matches: 11.

V usage is TRBV19 and J usage is TRBJ2-2, with 9 bases fitting TRBD1. Germline V CDR1 and CDR2: LNHDA, SQIVND (reference sequence). The V segment lost 8 bases and the J segment 6 bases; nucleotides outside the gene matches: 4. This CDR3 comprises 13 residues. CDR3 sequence reads: CASRRQGAGELFF. The CDR3, as DNA: TGTGCCAGTCGAAGACAGGGGGCCGGGGAGCTGTTTTTT.

This sequence joins TRBV7-2 and TRBJ2-1; unclear D gene. CDR3 length: 12 residues. Germline V gene lookup returns CDR1 SGHTA and CDR2 FQGNSA. The V end was cut by 5 bases, the J end by 10 bases, with 12 bases between. Written as DNA, the CDR3 is TGTGCCAGCAGCCAATATATCGGGGAGCAGTTCTTC. Amino acid sequence: CASSQYIGEQFF.

The J gene is TRBJ2-1, the V gene TRBV30; TRBD2 aligns across 9 bases. The germline V gene encodes CDR1 GTSNPN and CDR2 SVGIG (reference sequence). The CDR3 is 15 amino acids. Germline trimming cut 2 bases from V and 2 bases from J; bases unmatched to any gene: 4. CDR3 in amino acids: CAWSRPSGTYNEQFF. Written as DNA, the CDR3 is TGTGCCTGGAGTCGCCCTAGCGGGACCTACAATGAGCAGTTCTTC.

The J gene is TRBJ1-2, the V gene TRBV30; possibly TRBD1 for D (5 bases). The V end lost 2 bases, the J end lost 0 bases, and 10 bases lay between the germline ends. The CDR3 is 14 amino acids. CDR1 is GTSNPN, CDR2 SVGIG, per germline (reference sequence). The CDR3 bases are TGTGCCTGGAGTCCCGGGGGTTCTAACTATGGCTACACCTTC. It is translated as CAWSPGGSNYGYTF.

The chain combines TRBV7-9 with TRBJ2-3; the match to TRBD2 covers 7 bases. Germline CDR1 and CDR2: SEHNR and FQNEAQ (reference sequence). V gave up 5 bases and J gave up 14 bases; unmatched junction bases: 10. The CDR3 runs to 12 residues. CDR3 residues: CASSPTPAGRYF. DNA for the CDR3: TGTGCCAGCAGCCCCACCCCAGCGGGAAGGTATTTT.

The chain uses TRBV2 and TRBJ2-1, with D possibly being TRBD2 (5 bases). V was pared by 8 bases and J by 2 bases, with 13 bases between. Germline V gives CDR1 SNHLY, CDR2 FYNNEI. The CDR3 is 14 amino acids. The CDR3 nucleotides read TGTGCCAGCCAGGACTGGACGGCCTACAATGAGCAGTTCTTC. Its translation is CASQDWTAYNEQFF.

J is TRBJ2-5 and V is TRBV7-9; D is perhaps TRBD2 (5 bases). V shed 1 base and J shed 2 bases, with 11 bases lying between them. Looked up from germline, CDR1 is SEHNR and CDR2 is FQNEAQ (reference sequence). This CDR3 is 15 amino acids long. The chain's CDR3 is CASSLVSGKQETQYF. The CDR3 bases are TGTGCCAGCAGCTTAGTCTCCGGGAAGCAAGAGACCCAGTACTTC.

This clone was seen a handful of times. This chain uses TRBV28 with TRBJ2-7; TRBD2 matches at 7 bases. The CDR3 runs to 13 residues. With V trimmed by 5 bases and J by 6 bases, 7 bases remained unmatched. From germline, CDR1 is MDHEN and CDR2 SYDVKM. The CDR3 coding sequence is TGTGCCAGCAGTATCGGGGGGAGCGCCGAGCAGTACTTC. Its translation: CASSIGGSAEQYF.

This CDR3 is CSVERASRPQETQYF. The CDR3 nucleotides are TGCAGCGTTGAAAGGGCTAGCAGACCCCAAGAGACCCAGTACTTC. The V and J genes are TRBV29-1 and TRBJ2-5, with D possibly TRBD2 on 5 matching bases. V lost 2 bases to trimming and J lost 1 base, with 14 bases between them. Germline V gene sequence: CDR1 SQVTM, CDR2 ANQGSEA. CDR3 length: 15 residues. The variable domain in full, completed from reference TRBV29-1 and TRBJ2-5, reads SAVISQKPSRDICQRGTSLTIQCQVDSQVTMMFWYRQQPGQSLTLIATANQGSEATYESGFVIDKFPISRPNLTFSTLTVSNMSPEDSSIYLCSVERASRPQETQYFGPGTRLLVL.

The CDR3 DNA reads as TGTGCCAGCAGCTTAGACAGGTTAACCTACGAGCAGTACTTC. This gives the protein CASSLDRLTYEQYF. The chain links TRBV11-1 to TRBJ2-7, with D maybe TRBD1 (5 bases). The CDR3 has 14 residues. Trimming took 1 base from V and 2 from J, leaving 9 bases between them. Germline CDR1 and CDR2: SGHAT and FQDESV (reference sequence).

The chain recombines TRBV14 with TRBJ2-7; 11 nucleotides align to TRBD2. J gave up 4 bases and V 2 bases, and 7 bases lay outside the gene matches. Germline V gene sequence: CDR1 SGHDN, CDR2 FVKESK. This CDR3 is built from 16 residues. CDR3 loop: CASSQFLAGGRYEQYF. The CDR3 nucleotides are TGTGCCAGCAGCCAATTCCTAGCGGGAGGACGTTACGAGCAGTACTTC.

The rearrangement uses TRBV5-1 and TRBJ2-2; TRBD1 agrees at 7 bases. The CDR3 loop spans 16 amino acids. Losses at the gene ends were 4 bases for V and 4 bases for J; bases not matched to a gene: 10. Germline-derived CDR1 and CDR2 are SGHRS and YFSETQ. The CDR3 reads CASSTTGTDVTGELFF. The CDR3 DNA sequence: TGCGCCAGCAGCACAACCGGGACAGATGTCACCGGGGAGCTGTTTTTT.

The CDR3 sequence is CASSMGTSGVTDTQYF. The CDR3 DNA reads as TGTGCCAGTAGTATGGGTACTAGCGGGGTCACAGATACGCAGTATTTT. This chain links TRBV19 with TRBJ2-3, with 10 bases fitting TRBD2. Germline V gene data show CDR1 as LNHDA and CDR2 as SQIVND (reference sequence). The CDR3 is made up of 16 amino acids. Trimming at V came to 3 bases and at J to 2 bases, leaving 5 bases not matched to a gene.

The chain employs TRBV27 and TRBJ2-7, with a possible D match to TRBD1 (6 bases). V was trimmed by 2 bases and J by 4 bases, leaving 12 bases between them. Germline CDR1 MNHEY, CDR2 SMNVEV (reference sequence). The CDR3 has 14 residues. CDR3 residues: CASSLRQGHYEQYF. CDR3 sequence (DNA): TGTGCCAGCAGTTTAAGGCAGGGGCATTACGAGCAGTACTTC.

This clone has just one count. CDR3 sequence (DNA): TGTGCCAGTAGTATCCAGGGAGGTAAAGGTGAAGCTTTCTTT. Residues: CASSIQGGKGEAFF. The genes are TRBV19 and TRBJ1-1; TRBD1 is a possible D gene (5 bases). Germline V gene lookup returns CDR1 LNHDA and CDR2 SQIVND (reference sequence). The CDR3 totals 14 residues. The V end was cut by 3 bases, the J end by 7 bases, with 15 bases between.

This chain uses TRBV28 with TRBJ1-1, with 7 bases aligning to TRBD1. This CDR3 comprises 12 residues. Germline V gene data show CDR1 as MDHEN and CDR2 as SYDVKM. V shed 5 bases and J 11 bases; nucleotides not matched to a gene: 8. In nucleotides, the CDR3 is TGTGCCAGCAGTCCATTACAGGGGAGGGCTTTCTTT. Protein sequence: CASSPLQGRAFF.

The chain carries TRBV25-1 and TRBJ2-2, with TRBD2 identical over 7 bases. CDR3 size: 16 residues. Trimming removed 1 base from V and 0 bases from J; junction bases left unmatched: 2. Germline loops: CDR1 MGHDK, CDR2 SYGVNS. DNA for the CDR3: TGTGCCAGCAGTGAATTTCGGGGGGCGAACACCGGGGAGCTGTTTTTT. It codes for CASSEFRGANTGELFF.

The V call is TRBV5-8, the J call TRBJ1-1; 9 nucleotides align to TRBD1. The CDR3 totals 15 residues. The trim removed 0 bases at V and 0 bases at J, leaving 0 bases unmatched. The germline gives CDR1 SGHTS, CDR2 YDEGEE. The CDR3 spells CASSLGDRVNTEAFF. Here the CDR3 DNA reads TGTGCCAGCAGCTTGGGGGACAGGGTGAACACTGAAGCTTTCTTT. Full variable domain (remainder filled in from reference TRBV5-8 and TRBJ1-1): EAGVTQSPTHLIKTRGQQATLRCSPISGHTSVYWYQQALGLGLQFLLWYDEGEERNRGNFPPRFSGRQFPNYSSELNVNALELEDSALYLCASSLGDRVNTEAFFGQGTRLTVV.

The chain carries TRBV7-2 and TRBJ2-4, with 7 bases that match TRBD1. Losses at the gene ends were 2 bases for V and 7 bases for J; bases not matched to a gene: 5. CDR1 and CDR2 (germline): SGHTA, FQGNSA. The CDR3 covers 14 residues. The CDR3 region has the DNA TGTGCCAGCAGCTTAACCGGGACAGTTAACATTCAGTACTTC. Amino acid sequence: CASSLTGTVNIQYF. The variable domain in full, completed from reference TRBV7-2 and TRBJ2-4, reads GAGVSQSPSNKVTEKGKDVELRCDPISGHTALYWYRQSLGQGLEFLIYFQGNSAPDKSGLPSDRFSAERTGGSVSTLTIQRTQQEDSAVYLCASSLTGTVNIQYFGAGTRLSVL.

This clone has only one observation. This rearrangement joins TRBV2 to TRBJ1-5; 8 bases line up with TRBD1. CDR1 is SNHLY and CDR2 is FYNNEI in the germline V gene. The CDR3 length is 14 residues. V shed 8 bases, J shed 1 base, and the junction held 4 bases outside the gene matches. DNA of the CDR3: TGTGCCAGCCAGGGACAGGTGAGCAATCAGCCCCAGCATTTT. Translated: CASQGQVSNQPQHF.

This clone was observed a handful of times. V is TRBV11-3 and J is TRBJ1-4; D perhaps matches TRBD1 (6 bases). V lost 4 bases, J lost 5 bases, and 14 bases lay in between. The CDR3 is made up of 15 amino acids. Germline CDR1 is SGHNT and CDR2 is YENEEA. The CDR3 sequence: CASSSNRETNEKLFF. The CDR3 DNA reads TGTGCCAGCAGCTCGAACAGGGAGACAAATGAAAAACTGTTTTTT.

The genes are TRBV11-3 and TRBJ2-1, with 7 bases identical to TRBD2. V trimming: 0 bases; J trimming: 10 bases; junction bases outside the gene matches: 12. Germline V gives CDR1 SGHNT, CDR2 YENEEA. This CDR3 is built from 16 residues. In DNA, the CDR3 is TGTGCCAGCAGCTTAGAAGTCGGGCTAGCGGAATACGAGCAGTTCTTC. Amino acid sequence: CASSLEVGLAEYEQFF.

Only a few counts were recorded for this clone. The rearrangement uses TRBV19 and TRBJ1-5; 8 nucleotides line up with TRBD1. The V and J ends lost 7 bases and 8 bases, in that order; junction bases with no gene match: 13. This CDR3 has 15 residues. In germline, CDR1 is LNHDA, CDR2 SQIVND (reference sequence). This CDR3 is CASKPGQAPQEPQHF. The CDR3, as DNA: TGTGCCAGTAAGCCGGGACAGGCACCACAGGAGCCCCAGCATTTT.